The 7 T cell receptor beta chains presented below share a single source sample, sequenced in a study of T cell repertoires in cytomegalovirus infection. TCRdb re-derived calls from the reads in MiXCR, one entry per CDR3 protein. The sample includes about 120,000 distinct CDR3 sequences, about 9.5% of them seen just once. The antigens these receptors bind are not known. Sequencing used PBMCs, sequenced either directly or after in vitro stimulation (not recorded which). The origin of the receptors is a human donor in good health (CMV status not recorded). Some clones in this sample may be carry-over from other donors' samples.

In its sample, this clonotype was seen many times. CDR3 in amino acids: CASGTSGSVYNEQFF. CDR3 sequence (DNA): TGTGCCAGCGGGACTAGCGGGAGTGTGTACAATGAGCAGTTCTTC. This chain uses TRBV28 with TRBJ2-1; TRBD2 agrees at 14 bases. V shed 8 bases and J 4 bases; nucleotides not matched to a gene: 4. The CDR3 has 15 residues. Germline lookup yields CDR1 MDHEN and CDR2 SYDVKM.

There are a few counts of this clonotype. This chain connects TRBV7-2 to TRBJ2-2; no definite D call. This CDR3 is built from 14 residues. Trimming took off 5 bases at V and 5 bases at J, with 12 bases between the two ends. Germline CDR1 SGHTA, CDR2 FQGNSA. The CDR3 DNA is TGTGCCAGCAGCATTGGCGGCCTTACCGGGGAGCTGTTTTTT. Translating gives CASSIGGLTGELFF.

There are many counts of this clonotype. The chain uses TRBV12-3 or TRBV12-4 and TRBJ1-2; 8 positions match TRBD1. The CDR3 extends over 13 amino acids. The ends lost 10 bases at V and 2 bases at J; junction bases unmatched: 6. The CDR3 loop is CATGQGSNYGYTF. The CDR3 bases are TGTGCCACTGGACAGGGTTCAAACTATGGCTACACCTTC.

V gene TRBV30 combines with J gene TRBJ1-2; D is unclear. The CDR3 runs to 11 residues. The germline V gene encodes CDR1 GTSNPN and CDR2 SVGIG (reference sequence). V was trimmed by 0 bases and J by 7 bases, leaving 6 bases between them. The CDR3 is CAWSVLRGYTF. The CDR3, as DNA: TGTGCCTGGAGTGTACTCCGTGGCTACACCTTC.

This clonotype was counted at least ten times. This rearrangement joins TRBV6-6 to TRBJ2-7; 13 bases match TRBD2. Germline lookup yields CDR1 MNHNY and CDR2 SVGAGI (reference sequence). With V trimmed by 9 bases and J by 4 bases, 3 bases remained unmatched. This CDR3 region has 13 residues. CDR3 nucleotides: TGTGCCAGTGTACTAGCGGGAGGGTACGAGCAGTACGTC. It encodes CASVLAGGYEQYV.

This clonotype was counted a few times. The rearrangement uses TRBV7-2 and TRBJ1-2; 9 bases line up with TRBD1. This CDR3 comprises 15 residues. Germline assignment: CDR1 SGHTA and CDR2 FQGNSA. V lost 5 bases and J lost 2; bases outside the gene matches: 6. DNA for the CDR3: TGTGCCAGCAGCCCCGGGACAGGGAGCAACTATGGCTACACCTTC. Residues: CASSPGTGSNYGYTF.

The chain recombines TRBV19 with TRBJ1-5, with D perhaps matching TRBD1 (5 bases). CDR1 is LNHDA and CDR2 is SQIVND in the germline V gene (reference sequence). V dropped 2 bases and J dropped 9 bases, with 11 bases sitting between them. This CDR3 is 13 amino acids long. The DNA for the CDR3 is TGTGCCAGTAGTATACAGGGCCGCGGGCCCCAGCATTTT. It yields the protein CASSIQGRGPQHF.